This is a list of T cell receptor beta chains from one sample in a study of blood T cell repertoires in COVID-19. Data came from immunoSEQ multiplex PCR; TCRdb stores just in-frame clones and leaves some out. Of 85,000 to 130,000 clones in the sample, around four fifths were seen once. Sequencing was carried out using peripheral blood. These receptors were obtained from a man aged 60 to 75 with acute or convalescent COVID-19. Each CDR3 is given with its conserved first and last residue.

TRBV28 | CASSFLTSGTSTDTQYF
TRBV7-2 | CASSLGGRNEQYF
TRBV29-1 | CSAQGGQGGDGYTF
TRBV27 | CASIRGQGHNEQFF
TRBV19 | CASSAPTGYQETQYF
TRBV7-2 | CASSTGTSYEQYF
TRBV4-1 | CASSYDTGNTEAFF
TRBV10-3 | CAISPTGSGETQYF
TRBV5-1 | CASSLQGQETQYF
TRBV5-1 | CASSPTAGDYGYTF
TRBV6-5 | CASSGQGEGGELFF
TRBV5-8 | CASSFQGTGNQPQHF
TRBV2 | CASRGRDRGSPLHF
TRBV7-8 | CASSLEPLAGIPYEQYF
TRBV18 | CASSPLPGLEVEQYF
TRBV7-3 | CASSPDRNQPQHF
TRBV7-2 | CASSLEAGSHSEQFF
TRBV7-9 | CASSLAFQGAGWTEAFF
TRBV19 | CASSTPGGTGANVLTF
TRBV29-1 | CSGYGTGYNEQFF
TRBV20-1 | CSWDRENIQYF
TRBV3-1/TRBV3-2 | CASSQGQLQLF
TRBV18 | CASSPGQDSPLHF
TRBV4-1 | CASSRPDRQETQYF
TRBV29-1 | CSVVRQGRDEQFF
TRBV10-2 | CASSEQSFNEQYF
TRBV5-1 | CASSLGGTDLNYGYTF
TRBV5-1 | CASSQDRYEQYF
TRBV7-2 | CASTLGGGDYSPLHF
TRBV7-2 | CASSFVLYEQYF
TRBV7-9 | CASSRQQGTHSWNTEAFF
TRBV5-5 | CASSPDSGGYGYTF
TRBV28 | CASRPGTAYEQYF
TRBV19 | CASTHTADHYEQYF
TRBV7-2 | CASSLNRGAGYTF
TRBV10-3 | CAISTRDRANTGELFF
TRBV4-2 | CASSQEGEGFYGYTF
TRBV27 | CASSPQGQGDTQYF
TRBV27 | CASRLSDRGGADTQYF